This T cell receptor beta chain was found in a study of blood T cell dynamics during melanoma immunotherapy. Study-level information: Patients with metastatic melanoma got pembrolizumab or nivolumab-ipilimumab as first-line care.

Of note for this clone: Antigen unknown.

Study outcomes and limitations: At W3, later disease-control patients showed bifurcated PBMC repertoire changes, unlike progressors. Clones driving repertoire changes may be melanoma-specific or general immune activation.

Every bulk PBMC sample received the same 350 ng of DNA. Data came from immunoSEQ multiplex PCR; TCRdb stores just in-frame clones and leaves some out. The profile shows thousands of clones, approximately 85% of them singletons. Time point noted: week 3, after first cycle of checkpoint inhibitor. Source: blood, taken from a patient treated with checkpoint blockade. This receptor was identified in a human donor with melanoma.

The CDR3 region is CASSAGQGNYNEQFF. Written as DNA, the CDR3 is TGTGCCAGCAGTGCCGGACAGGGAAACTACAATGAGCAGTTCTTC. The rearrangement links TRBV25-1 to TRBJ2-1; 8 nucleotides align to TRBD1. Germline V gives CDR1 MGHDK, CDR2 SYGVNS. The CDR3 covers 15 residues. J lost 3 bases, V lost 4 bases, and 5 bases had no gene match.